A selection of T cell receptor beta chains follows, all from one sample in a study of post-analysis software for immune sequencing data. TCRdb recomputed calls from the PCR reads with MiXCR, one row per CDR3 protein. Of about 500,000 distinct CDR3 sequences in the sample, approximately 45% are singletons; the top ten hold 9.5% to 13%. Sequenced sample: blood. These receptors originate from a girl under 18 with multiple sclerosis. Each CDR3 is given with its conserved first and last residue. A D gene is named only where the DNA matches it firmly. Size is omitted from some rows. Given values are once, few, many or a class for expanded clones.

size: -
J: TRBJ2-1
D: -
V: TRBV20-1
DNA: TGCAGTGCTAGAGCCCCAGGGGACCATGAGCAGTTCTTC
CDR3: CSARAPGDHEQFF

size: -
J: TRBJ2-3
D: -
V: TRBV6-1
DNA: TGTGCCAGCAGTGAAAGTGGGGGGACATTGGGCACAGATACGCAGTATTTT
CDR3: CASSESGGTLGTDTQYF

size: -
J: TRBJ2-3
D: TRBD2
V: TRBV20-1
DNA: TGCAGTGCTGCTCGATTTGGCGGGAGGGCAGATACGCAGTATTTT
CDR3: CSAARFGGRADTQYF

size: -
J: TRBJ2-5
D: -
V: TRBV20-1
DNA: TGCAGTGCTACACGGACCCACAGGGAGACCCAGTACTTC
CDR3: CSATRTHRETQYF

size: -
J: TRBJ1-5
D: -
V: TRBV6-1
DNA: TGTGCCAGCAAGACCGGGATGGATCAGCCCCAGCATTTT
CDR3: CASKTGMDQPQHF

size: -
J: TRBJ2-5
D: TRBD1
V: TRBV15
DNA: TGTGCCACCAGCAGAGATCCGACAGGGCGGGAGACCCAGTACTTC
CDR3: CATSRDPTGRETQYF

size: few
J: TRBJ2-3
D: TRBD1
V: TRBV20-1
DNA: TGCATCCCTAGAGTTATACGGGACAGCAGCACAGATACGCAGTATTTT
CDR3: CIPRVIRDSSTDTQYF

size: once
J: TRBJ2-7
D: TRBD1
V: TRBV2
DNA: TGTGCCAGCAGTGAATTGGGAACAGGGGGATCCTACGAGCAGTACTTC
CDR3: CASSELGTGGSYEQYF

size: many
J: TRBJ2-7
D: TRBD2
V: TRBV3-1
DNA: TGTGCCAGCAGCCAGGGACTAGCGGGGACCTACGAGCAGTACTTC
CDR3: CASSQGLAGTYEQYF

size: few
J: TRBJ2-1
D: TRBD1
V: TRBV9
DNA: TGTGCCAGCAGCGTAGGTCCGGACAGGGGTTATCTGTTCTTC
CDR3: CASSVGPDRGYLFF

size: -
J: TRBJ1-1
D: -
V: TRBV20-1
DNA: TGCAGTGCTCCCGGGACGAACACTGAAGCTTTCTTT
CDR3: CSAPGTNTEAFF

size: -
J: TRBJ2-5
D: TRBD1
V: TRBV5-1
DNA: TGCGCCAGCAGCTTGACAGGGGATCTGGAGACCCAGTACTTC
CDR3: CASSLTGDLETQYF

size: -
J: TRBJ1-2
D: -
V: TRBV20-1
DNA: TGCAGTGCGGGTAATACGGACGGAAACTATGGCTACACCTTC
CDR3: CSAGNTDGNYGYTF

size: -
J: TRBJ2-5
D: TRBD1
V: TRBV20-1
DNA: TGCAGTGCGGCAGGGGGCCGGGAGACCCAGTACTTC
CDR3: CSAAGGRETQYF

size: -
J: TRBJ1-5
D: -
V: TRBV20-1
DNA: TGCAGTGCATACGCGGACGCGAACAATCAGCCCCAGCATTTT
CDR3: CSAYADANNQPQHF

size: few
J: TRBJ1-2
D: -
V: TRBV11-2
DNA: TGTGCCAGCAGCTTAGAATTCGGGGCAGTGTATGGCTACACCTTC
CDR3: CASSLEFGAVYGYTF